This TCR beta chain was captured in a study of OX40 agonist ivuxolimab in advanced cancers. Patients were ruled out by autoimmune disease history or systemic immunosuppression. Blood got drawn at baseline, again on cycle 4 day 1, and then on cycle 7 day 1. Turning to this clone: Other DNA sequences from this sample encode an identical CDR3 as well.

The CDR3 totals 13 residues. V lost 5 bases and J lost 1, with 9 bases in between. Per the germline V gene, CDR1 is GTSNPN and CDR2 is SVGIG (reference sequence). The data were produced by immunoSEQ multiplex PCR, yet TCRdb's version contains in-frame clones alone and is incomplete. The sample records roughly 60,000 clones, around 80% being singletons. The genes are TRBV30 and TRBJ1-3; maybe TRBD1 (5 bases). The receptor comes from an adult with an advanced solid tumor such as melanoma, head and neck, liver or kidney cancer. Sequenced here: CD4+ or CD8+ T cells sorted from blood, sampled in a trial of the OX40 agonist ivuxolimab. For the CDR3, the DNA is TGTGCCTGGTCGGGGGATTCTGGAAACACCATATATTTT. Translation: CAWSGDSGNTIYF. The full variable domain, in which reference TRBV30 and TRBJ1-3 provide the parts outside the CDR3, is SQTIHQWPATLVQPVGSPLSLECTVEGTSNPNLYWYRQAAGRGLQLLFYSVGIGQISSEVPQNLSASRPQDRQFILSSKKLLLSDSGFYLCAWSGDSGNTIYFGEGSWLTVV.